This T cell receptor beta chain was obtained from a study of T cell repertoires in cytomegalovirus infection. Study-wide background: Shared public TCR beta signatures pointed to both CMV infection and a matching HLA type. General study findings and limits: Predominance within the ex vivo response was attributable to HLA-C-restricted CMV-specific TCR beta clonotypes.

TCRdb redid the calling of the reads with MiXCR, one entry per CDR3 protein. Seen here are about 490,000 distinct CDR3 sequences, about 11% observed once, and the top ten hold around 9.6%. This clonotype was observed many times. Its target is not known. V was trimmed by 6 bases and J by 0 bases, leaving 10 bases between them. Per germline, CDR1 MNHNS and CDR2 SASEGT. CDR3 length: 14 amino acids. The chain uses TRBV6-1 and TRBJ2-3; D is possibly TRBD1 (7 bases). The clonotype originates from a human donor in good health (CMV status not recorded). Some clones in this sample may be carry-over from other donors' samples. Sequenced sample: PBMCs. The CDR3 region is CASRAGQSTDTQYF. For the CDR3, the DNA is TGTGCCAGCAGGGCGGGACAGAGCACAGATACGCAGTATTTT.